Shown below are 16 T cell receptor beta chains from a single sample sequenced in a study of OX40 agonist ivuxolimab in advanced cancers. Data came from immunoSEQ multiplex PCR; TCRdb stores just in-frame clones and leaves some out. The sample has 20,000 to 25,000 clones, around nine tenths seen once. Sequenced here: CD4+ or CD8+ T cells sorted from blood, sampled in a trial of the OX40 agonist ivuxolimab. These receptors originate from an adult with an advanced solid tumor such as melanoma, head and neck, liver or kidney cancer.

The rearrangement joins TRBV7-3 to TRBJ2-7; 11 positions agree with TRBD2. CDR1 SGHTA and CDR2 FQGTGA come from the germline V gene. CDR3 length: 15 amino acids. With V trimmed by 5 bases and J by 4 bases, 7 bases remained unmatched. This CDR3 is CASSVGTSGRYEQYF. CDR3 coding DNA: TGTGCCAGCAGCGTGGGGACTAGCGGCCGTTACGAGCAGTACTTC.

CDR3 nucleotide sequence: TGCAGCGTTGAGCTTGCGGGAGGGCCGATCGGGGAGCTGTTTTTT. It yields the protein CSVELAGGPIGELFF. The chain is built from TRBV29-1 and TRBJ2-2; 9 bases agree with TRBD2. Germline CDR1 and CDR2: SQVTM and ANQGSEA. Unmatched junction bases numbered 9, after V lost 3 bases and J lost 7 bases. The CDR3 is made up of 15 amino acids.

V gene TRBV7-9 combines with J gene TRBJ2-7; 7 positions agree with TRBD2. CDR3 length: 15 amino acids. Per germline, CDR1 SEHNR and CDR2 FQNEAQ (reference sequence). After removal of 1 base from V and 4 bases from J, the junction contained 7 bases not matched to a gene. For the CDR3, the DNA is TGTGCCAGCAGCTTAGATCGTGGACTAGGATACGAGCAGTACTTC. It encodes CASSLDRGLGYEQYF. Full variable domain (remainder filled in from reference TRBV7-9 and TRBJ2-7): DTGVSQNPRHKITKRGQNVTFRCDPISEHNRLYWYRQTLGQGPEFLTYFQNEAQLEKSRLLSDRFSAERPKGSFSTLEIQRTEQGDSAMYLCASSLDRGLGYEQYFGPGTRLTVT.

This clone was found once. This rearrangement joins TRBV29-1 to TRBJ2-5; 14 bases map to TRBD2. Unmatched junction bases numbered 5, after V lost 3 bases and J lost 5 bases. The CDR3 has 15 residues. The germline V gene has CDR1 SQVTM and CDR2 ANQGSEA. The CDR3: CSVDGLAGGDETQYF. The CDR3, as DNA: TGCAGCGTTGACGGACTAGCGGGGGGCGACGAGACCCAGTACTTC.

This chain joins TRBV1 and TRBJ2-1; TRBD2 is the table's D call, not checked against the DNA. TRBV1 is an annotated pseudogene. The CDR3 is 16 amino acids. This chain's CDR3 is CTSSQPGTSGNNEQFF. The CDR3 DNA is TGCACCAGCAGCCAACCTGGGACTAGCGGAAACAATGAGCAGTTCTTC.

This clone occurred a few times. The chain recombines TRBV28 with TRBJ1-1, with D uncertain. The CDR3 has 13 residues. Germline V lookup: CDR1 MDHEN, CDR2 SYDVKM. Trimming took off 4 bases at V and 4 bases at J, with 10 bases between the two ends. CDR3 nucleotides: TGTGCCAGCAGTTCTGGGTGGGGCACTGAAGCTTTCTTT. Encoded protein: CASSSGWGTEAFF.

Note on this clone: Germline is not matched at one junction end, which may reflect a read error. The chain combines TRBV7-9 with TRBJ2-1; the match to TRBD1 covers 8 bases. The CDR3 is made up of 17 amino acids. Germline lookup yields CDR1 SEHNR and CDR2 FQNEAQ (reference sequence). CDR3 DNA: TGTGCCATCAGCCAGGGGGCAATGACTACGACCTACAATGAGCAGTTCTTC. This codes for CAISQGAMTTTYNEQFF.

This clone was picked up one time. The rearrangement joins TRBV27 to TRBJ2-1; no reliable D call. The CDR3 runs to 13 residues. Germline CDR1 MNHEY, CDR2 SMNVEV (reference sequence). With 10 bases removed from V and 5 bases from J, the gap between germline ends came to 15 bases. CDR3 in DNA: TGTGCCACCACCGCTCAGCTGGACAATGAGCAGTTCTTC. It encodes CATTAQLDNEQFF.

The chain couples TRBV4-2 to TRBJ2-5, with 8 bases that match TRBD1. Germline loops: CDR1 LGHNA, CDR2 YNFKEQ. This CDR3 is built from 16 residues. J gave up 5 bases and V 4 bases, and 12 bases lay outside the gene matches. The CDR3 spells CASSLVRGQEGETQYF. Written as DNA, the CDR3 is TGTGCCAGCAGCCTAGTCAGGGGACAGGAGGGGGAGACCCAGTACTTC.

The chain links TRBV10-3 to TRBJ2-1, with D unresolved. CDR3 length: 13 residues. The germline V and J ends were trimmed by 10 bases and 2 bases, with 12 bases remaining between them. Germline V lookup: CDR1 ENHRY, CDR2 SYGVKD. The CDR3 DNA is TGTGCCACCTCCGGCCGGACCTACAATGAGCAGTTCTTC. It encodes CATSGRTYNEQFF.

This clone was observed a handful of times. This chain links TRBV1 with TRBJ2-5; the DNA was not used to check the table's D call, TRBD2. TRBV1 is annotated as a pseudogene. The CDR3 has 16 amino acids. The CDR3 here is CTSSSAPPLSLETQYF. CDR3 nucleotides: TGCACCAGCAGCTCCGCCCCACCACTGAGTCTGGAGACCCAGTACTTC.

J is TRBJ2-7 and V is TRBV4-3; possibly TRBD1 for D (6 bases). V lost 0 bases to trimming and J lost 4 bases, with 10 bases between them. The CDR3 is made up of 14 amino acids. Germline V gene sequence: CDR1 LGHNA, CDR2 YSLEER. CDR3 in amino acids: CASSQDSRGYEQYF. The CDR3 DNA reads as TGCGCCAGCAGCCAAGATTCAAGGGGGTACGAGCAGTACTTC.

This chain links TRBV7-3 with TRBJ2-6; D remains ambiguous. Trimming stripped 4 bases from V and 2 bases from J, with 9 bases between. This CDR3 region has 15 residues. Germline loops: CDR1 SGHTA, CDR2 FQGTGA. CDR3 in DNA: TGTGCCAGCAGCTCGGCCCTCGCTGGGGCCAACGTCCTGACTTTC. Translated: CASSSALAGANVLTF. Using reference TRBV7-3 and TRBJ2-6 for the parts outside the CDR3, the full variable domain is GAGVSQTPSNKVTEKGKYVELRCDPISGHTALYWYRQSLGQGPEFLIYFQGTGAADDSGLPNDRFFAVRPEGSVSTLKIQRTERGDSAVYLCASSSALAGANVLTFGAGSRLTVL.

The chain uses TRBV11-2 and TRBJ2-7; tentatively, D is TRBD1 (5 bases). The germline V gene has CDR1 SGHAT and CDR2 FQNNGV. This CDR3 comprises 16 residues. Trimming stripped 5 bases from V and 2 bases from J, with 19 bases between. The DNA of the CDR3 is TGTGCCAGCAGCACATGGACAACGCCAAAGGCCTACGAGCAGTACTTC. It specifies CASSTWTTPKAYEQYF.

V is TRBV28 and J is TRBJ1-2; D uncertain. Germline V gene lookup returns CDR1 MDHEN and CDR2 SYDVKM. The CDR3 is 11 amino acids. V was clipped by 3 bases and J by 4 bases, with 3 bases between them. The CDR3 loop is CASSFFYGYTF. As DNA, the CDR3 is TGTGCCAGCAGTTTTTTCTATGGCTACACCTTC.

This clone has just one count. The chain uses TRBV4-1 and TRBJ2-7, with 7 bases lining up with TRBD1. Germline V CDR1 and CDR2: MGHRA, YSYEKL. This CDR3 has 17 residues. J gave up 6 bases and V 0 bases, and 14 bases lay outside the gene matches. As DNA, the CDR3 is TGCGCCAGCAGCCAAGATCCGACAGGGCTAAACTCTTTCGAGCAGTACTTC. This translates into CASSQDPTGLNSFEQYF.